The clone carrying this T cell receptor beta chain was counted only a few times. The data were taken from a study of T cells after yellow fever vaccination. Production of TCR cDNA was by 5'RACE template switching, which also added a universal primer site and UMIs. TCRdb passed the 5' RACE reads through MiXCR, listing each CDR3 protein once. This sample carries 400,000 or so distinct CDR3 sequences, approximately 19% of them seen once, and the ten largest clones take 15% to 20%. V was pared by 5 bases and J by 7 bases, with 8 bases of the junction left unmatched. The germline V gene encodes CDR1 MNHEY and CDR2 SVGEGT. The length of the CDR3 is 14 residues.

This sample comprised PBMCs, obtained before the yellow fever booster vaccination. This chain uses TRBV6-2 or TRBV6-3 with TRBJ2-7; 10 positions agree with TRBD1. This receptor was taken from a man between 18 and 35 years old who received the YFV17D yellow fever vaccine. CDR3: CASSTRTGGVEQYF. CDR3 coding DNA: TGTGCCAGCAGTACCCGGACAGGGGGTGTTGAGCAGTACTTC.